This T cell receptor (beta chain) emerged from a study of blood T cells in healthy people across ages (dated by TCRdb to the mid-2010s). Notes on the research overall: In model experiments, template switching captured about one uniquely barcoded TCR beta cDNA molecule for every two T cells. Age-related changes in TCR beta repertoire diversity were measured in the study by deep sequencing normalized with unique cDNA molecular identifiers. Donors of different ages were randomly distributed across sequencing lanes to avoid experimental bias. For two donors (one aged 18 to 29 and one aged 80 or older), the study analyzed two additional independent replicas of 1 million unique cDNA reads from the same blood draw. Four age groups were formed from the donors: young (average 16 years), middle-aged (approximately 40), aged (62) and long-lived (more than 75). The full study reports these points: Observed TCR beta diversity per million T cells fell roughly linearly with age, and a significant reduction was already apparent by age around 40. Since profiling was done on bulk unsorted PBMCs, naive and antigen-experienced compartments could not be conclusively compared. Estimates of total diversity from one million sequenced T cells were regarded as lower bounds and underestimates. The CMV infection status of donors was not known, potentially confounding age-related changes in expanded clonotypes. A strong correlation was found between observed TCR beta diversity and the percentage of naive T cells measured by flow cytometry. The long-lived group showed more naive CD4+ T cells, fewer expanded clones and increased TCR diversity than the aged group, suggesting age selection.

Library construction relied on 5' RACE. For sequencing, an Illumina HiSeq 2500 was employed. The second PCR ran for about 7 to 11 cycles and used a J-beta primer mix along with a sample-barcoded 5' primer. A unique molecular identifier was introduced onto each TCR beta cDNA molecule by a template-switch 5' adaptor carrying 12 random nucleotides. At least 2.5 million CDR3-containing paired-end reads were obtained from each sample. The Mint cDNA synthesis kit, primed by a TRBC-specific oligonucleotide, was used to synthesize first-strand cDNA from all RNA. Following uracil-DNA glycosylase treatment, all cDNA underwent a first 18-cycle PCR with the universal primers M1SS and BC2_uni_R. In the paper's pipeline: For normalization, 1 million high-quality reads, each with a distinct molecular identifier, were randomly selected from each sample. Instead of being binned into consensus sequences, reads with shared molecular identifiers were discarded. MiTCR, run with a Q25 quality threshold and the strictest error-elimination algorithm, handled CDR3 identification, clonotype clustering and error correction. A nonparametric unseen species model with Euler transformation was used to estimate a lower bound on total TCR beta diversity. The raw public data were reprocessed by TCRdb itself: fastp quality trimming at Q25, MiXCR clonotype calling, in-frame beta chains only. Duplicate CDR3 protein sequences are folded into a single record with the most common DNA and genes. The V and J calls and clone size are TCRdb's, not the authors'. This sample comprises around 620,000 distinct CDR3 sequences, roughly 28% of them detected only once. Clones ranked in the top ten supply less than 20% of the sample.

As encoded in the germline V gene, CDR1 is SGHNT while CDR2 is YENEEA. The CDR3 runs 19 amino acids, cysteine and phenylalanine included. Only the CDR3 region is kept as DNA, spanning 57 bases read in frame from base 1. V lost 0 bases and J lost 3 bases; the stretch between them is 24 bases long. Systemically healthy Caucasian individuals from Russia, about 38 in total and aged about 6 to 100 years, were included as donors. Approximately 11 milliliters of peripheral blood were drawn from each donor into EDTA-treated Vacutainer tubes. Ficoll-Paque density-gradient centrifugation was used to isolate PBMCs, with at least 7 million obtained per sample. Total RNA, at least 6 micrograms per sample, was extracted from PBMCs with Trizol reagent. For every donor, flow cytometry on a PBMC aliquot measured the percentage of naive CD45RAhigh/CD27high T cells. Note on this clonotype: Its binding antigen is unknown. It has no much larger one-base neighbor in the sample; base qualities were not kept.

The source material was blood. The rearrangement combines TRBV11-3 with TRBJ2-7; the best D guess is TRBD1, with 6 bases matching. This clonotype originated in an older woman in good health. Here is the DNA: TGTGCCAGCAGCTTAGATCGATTCTTAGAGGGGGACGGAGACTACGAGCAGTACTTC. It is translated as CASSLDRFLEGDGDYEQYF.